This record concerns one T cell receptor (beta chain) sequence. These data are taken from a study of blood T cell repertoires in COVID-19. Study information: PBMCs, B-cell-depleted T cells, or T cells provided the cDNA or gDNA that made up the material.

V dropped 4 bases and J dropped 3; count of bases not matched to a gene: 6. There are 16 residues in the CDR3. In germline, CDR1 is LGHDT, CDR2 YNNKEL (reference sequence). The data were produced by immunoSEQ multiplex PCR, yet TCRdb's version contains in-frame clones alone and is incomplete. The sample lists fewer than 200,000 clones, approximately 84% occurring once. The chain combines TRBV3-1 (or the pseudogene TRBV3-2) with TRBJ2-3; TRBD2 aligns across 11 bases. Sequenced input: PBMCs or T cells enriched from blood (not recorded which). This clonotype originated in a man in his forties or fifties who had recovered from COVID-19. The CDR3 nucleotides are TGTGCCAGCAGCCGATCCGGGACTAGCGGTACAGATACGCAGTATTTT. This sequence encodes CASSRSGTSGTDTQYF.